Listed below are T cell receptor beta chains from one sample, sequenced in a study of blood T cell repertoires in COVID-19. Profiling relied on immunoSEQ multiplex PCR, and the TCRdb table lists in-frame clones only, not all of them. The repertoire holds 100,000 to 120,000 clones, with over 75% as singletons. Input material: peripheral blood. All receptors come from an older woman who had recovered from COVID-19. Both conserved end residues are part of each CDR3. Fields, in order: D gene, J gene, clone size, V gene, CDR3 protein, CDR3 DNA. D genes are given only for firm matches. Clone size is stated in some rows and not others, as once, few, many or a class when expanded.

>.|TRBJ2-7|once|TRBV6-2/TRBV6-3
CASSRRGGRLLSYEQYF
TGTGCCAGCAGCCGGAGGGGGGGAAGACTCCTCTCCTACGAGCAGTACTTC
>.|TRBJ2-6|.|TRBV19
CASSDRGSGANVLTF
TGTGCCAGTAGTGATCGCGGCTCTGGGGCCAACGTCCTGACTTTC
>.|TRBJ2-7|.|TRBV9
CASARQPNYEQYF
TGTGCCAGCGCAAGACAGCCGAACTACGAGCAGTACTTC
>.|TRBJ2-7|.|TRBV6-5
CASSYSPAGTYEQYF
TGTGCCAGCAGTTACTCACCTGCAGGTACCTACGAGCAGTACTTC
>TRBD1|TRBJ2-1|.|TRBV7-6
CASSFGQGAYNEQFF
TGTGCCAGCAGCTTCGGACAGGGGGCTTACAATGAGCAGTTCTTC
>.|TRBJ1-2|.|TRBV24-1
CATSDTDSGLYGYTF
TGTGCCACCAGTGATACGGACAGTGGGCTCTATGGCTACACCTTC
>.|TRBJ2-3|.|TRBV7-9
CASSLARGRVASTDTQYF
TGTGCCAGCAGCTTAGCCAGGGGCCGGGTCGCTAGCACAGATACGCAGTATTTT
>TRBD2|TRBJ2-3|.|TRBV28
CASVSFTSGRTQYF
TGTGCCAGCGTATCCTTTACTAGCGGGAGGACGCAGTATTTT
>TRBD2|TRBJ2-3|.|TRBV9
CASSVGLAGGLEDTQYF
TGTGCCAGCAGCGTAGGACTAGCGGGAGGATTGGAAGATACGCAGTATTTT
>.|TRBJ2-2|few|TRBV19
CASSIAEGGTTITGELFF
TGTGCCAGTAGTATAGCCGAAGGGGGGACTACTATCACCGGGGAGCTGTTTTTT
>.|TRBJ2-1|.|TRBV28
CASLGTALEQFF
TGTGCCAGCCTTGGGACTGCCCTGGAGCAGTTCTTC
>TRBD1|TRBJ1-3|.|TRBV18
CASSPLGQDIYF
TGTGCCAGCTCACCATTAGGACAGGACATATATTTT
>.|TRBJ2-1|.|TRBV30
CAWSWRDSLIREQFF
TGTGCCTGGAGTTGGCGGGACTCTCTCATACGGGAGCAGTTCTTC
>.|TRBJ2-7|.|TRBV5-4
CASSLSRGKEYEQYF
TGTGCCAGCAGCTTGAGTAGGGGAAAGGAATACGAGCAGTACTTC
>TRBD1|TRBJ2-7|.|TRBV7-2
CASSPGQGREQYF
TGTGCCAGCAGCCCCGGACAGGGGAGGGAGCAGTACTTC
>TRBD1|TRBJ1-5|.|TRBV5-8
CASSQGQGAVQPQHF
TGTGCCAGCAGCCAAGGACAGGGGGCTGTTCAGCCCCAGCATTTT
>TRBD1|TRBJ1-1|.|TRBV5-1
CASSLKGQGDTEAFF
TGCGCCAGCAGCTTGAAGGGACAGGGGGACACTGAAGCTTTCTTT
>TRBD1|TRBJ2-1|once|TRBV18
CASSLGGPRTNEQFF
TGTGCCAGCTCACTAGGGGGCCCGAGGACCAATGAGCAGTTCTTC
>TRBD1|TRBJ2-1|.|TRBV7-2
CASSHRDSYNEQFF
TGTGCCAGCAGCCACCGGGACAGCTACAATGAGCAGTTCTTC
>.|TRBJ2-1|.|TRBV5-1
CASSDPSTGREQFF
TGCGCCAGCAGCGACCCCAGTACAGGACGAGAGCAGTTCTTC
>.|TRBJ1-2|.|TRBV24-1
CATSSGSYYGYTF
TGTGCCACCAGCTCAGGGTCTTACTATGGCTACACCTTC
>.|TRBJ1-2|.|TRBV28
CASSLYAGATSYTF
TGTGCCAGCAGTTTATACGCAGGGGCCACATCTTACACCTTC
>.|TRBJ2-3|.|TRBV19
CASSWDSGTDTQYF
TGTGCCAGTAGCTGGGACTCGGGCACAGATACGCAGTATTTT
>TRBD1|TRBJ1-3|.|TRBV19
CARQGADTIYF
TGTGCCAGACAGGGGGCAGACACCATATATTTT
>TRBD2|TRBJ2-2|.|TRBV28
CASSAGWRGGTGELFF
TGTGCCAGCAGTGCCGGATGGCGCGGGGGCACCGGGGAGCTGTTTTTT
>.|TRBJ1-1|once|TRBV18
CASSPPGSSGNTEAFF
TGTGCCAGCTCACCTCCTGGATCCTCGGGGAACACTGAAGCTTTCTTT
>.|TRBJ2-1|.|TRBV28
CASSPQTGPREQFF
TGTGCCAGCAGTCCTCAGACAGGCCCCCGGGAGCAGTTCTTC
>TRBD1|TRBJ2-7|.|TRBV18
CASSPPTGKYEQYF
TGTGCCAGCTCACCCCCGACAGGGAAGTACGAGCAGTACTTC
>.|TRBJ1-6|.|TRBV5-1
CASSLVAVYNSPLHF
TGCGCCAGCAGCTTGGTGGCGGTTTATAATTCACCCCTCCACTTT
>.|TRBJ1-1|few|TRBV30
CAWSVSPNTEAFF
TGTGCCTGGAGTGTAAGCCCGAACACTGAAGCTTTCTTT
>.|TRBJ2-5|.|TRBV5-1
CASSLLAGSGETQYF
TGCGCCAGCAGCTTGCTGGCCGGTTCAGGGGAGACCCAGTACTTC
>.|TRBJ1-1|once|TRBV7-6
CASSLEQNTEAFF
TGTGCCAGCAGCTTAGAACAGAACACTGAAGCTTTCTTT
>.|TRBJ2-7|.|TRBV7-9
CASSGTQGREQYF
TGTGCCAGCAGCGGTACCCAGGGTAGGGAGCAGTACTTC
>TRBD2|TRBJ2-5|.|TRBV6-2/TRBV6-3
CASSPRTSGQETQYF
TGTGCCAGCAGTCCACGGACTAGCGGACAAGAGACCCAGTACTTC
>.|TRBJ2-1|.|TRBV7-3
CASSLGRGPYNEQFF
TGTGCCAGCAGCTTAGGCAGGGGTCCCTACAATGAGCAGTTCTTC
>.|TRBJ1-1|few|TRBV7-9
CASSSPHEGDKAFF
TGTGCCAGCAGCTCACCCCACGAGGGGGATAAAGCTTTCTTT
>TRBD1|TRBJ2-6|.|TRBV30
CAWDRGQAGANVLTF
TGTGCCTGGGACAGGGGGCAGGCTGGGGCCAACGTCCTGACTTTC
>.|TRBJ2-6|.|TRBV7-2
CASRPGWGGPSSGANVLTF
TGTGCCAGCAGGCCCGGTTGGGGGGGGCCTAGCTCTGGGGCCAACGTCCTGACTTTC
>TRBD1|TRBJ1-1|.|TRBV9
CASSVMDRGNTEAFF
TGTGCCAGCAGCGTAATGGACAGGGGGAACACTGAAGCTTTCTTT
>.|TRBJ2-7|.|TRBV7-2
CASSLGGGSPEQYF
TGTGCCAGCAGCTTAGGAGGAGGAAGCCCCGAGCAGTACTTC
>.|TRBJ2-2|.|TRBV21-1
CASSPDPAPQDFTGELFF
TGTGCCAGCAGCCCCGACCCGGCCCCACAGGATTTCACCGGGGAGCTGTTTTTT
>TRBD1|TRBJ2-2|.|TRBV27
CASSPSTGENTGELFF
TGTGCCAGCAGTCCCTCGACAGGGGAGAACACCGGGGAGCTGTTTTTT
>.|TRBJ1-2|.|TRBV10-3
CAITGGSSVYGYTF
TGTGCCATCACGGGGGGCAGCTCCGTCTATGGCTACACCTTC